This T cell receptor (beta chain) was observed in a study of immune characterization of retroperitoneal liposarcoma. Concerning this clonotype itself: This CDR3 is missing its conserved last phenylalanine or tryptophan, likely due to a read error.

MiXCR, run by TCRdb on the PCR reads, gives a single entry per CDR3 protein. The sample lists roughly 11,000 distinct CDR3 sequences; roughly 29% were seen once. V lost 5 bases to trimming and J lost 0 bases; unmatched junction nucleotides: 15. CDR1 and CDR2 (germline): MNHEY, SVGAGI. The CDR3 sequence is 19 residues long. This TCR was sampled from a male donor with retroperitoneal liposarcoma. The sequenced sample consisted of tumor tissue. The rearrangement joins TRBV6-5 to TRBJ2-1; 8 bases are shared with TRBD2. CDR3 sequence reads: CASSDPGLVGTYSYNEQFP. CDR3 nucleotides: TGTGCCAGCAGTGACCCGGGACTAGTGGGGACTTACTCCTACAATGAGCAGTTCCCC.